This entry lists 27 T cell receptor beta chains sequenced from one sample in a study of blood T cells in healthy people across ages (dated by TCRdb to 2015 to 2017). The library was generated by 5' RACE. Reads for this sample came from an Illumina HiSeq 2500. A second PCR of roughly 7 to 11 cycles was performed with a sample-barcoded 5' primer and a J-beta primer mix. Using fastp trimming at Q25 and MiXCR clonotype assembly, TCRdb reanalyzed the public sequencing data and kept in-frame beta chains. Duplicate CDR3 protein sequences are folded into a single record with the most common DNA and genes. The table for this sample lists some 930,000 distinct CDR3 sequences; about 28% of them were counted only once. 10% of the sample goes to the ten largest clones. A further study also used this sample, focusing on T cells of mothers and their children.

The sample consisted of blood. The receptor set was obtained from a woman between 35 and 50 years old in good health.

Of note for this clonotype: A much more abundant neighbour one base away suggests this may be a read error. The chain links TRBV5-1 to TRBJ1-1; 8 nucleotides align to TRBD1. Looked up from germline, CDR1 is SGHRS and CDR2 is YFSETQ. V was pared by 3 bases and J by 6 bases, with 7 bases of the junction left unmatched. The CDR3 has 14 residues. CDR3 amino acids: CASSSRTGTAEAFF. In nucleotides, the CDR3 is TGCGCCAGCAGCTCCCGGACAGGGACCGCTGAAGCTTTCTTT.

Only a few counts were recorded for this clonotype. The rearrangement joins TRBV6-1 to TRBJ2-7, with D maybe TRBD1 (6 bases). The CDR3 runs 13 residues. The germline CDR1 and CDR2 sequences are MNHNS and SASEGT. Trimming removed 2 bases at V and 2 bases at J, with 7 bases between. CDR3: CASSEQGTYEQYF. CDR3 sequence (DNA): TGTGCCAGCAGTGAACAGGGGACCTACGAGCAGTACTTC.

This sequence joins TRBV27 and TRBJ2-1, with D perhaps given as TRBD1 or TRBD2 (5 bases each). V gave up 5 bases and J gave up 6 bases, with 17 bases separating them. The CDR3 extends over 15 amino acids. CDR1 and CDR2 (germline): MNHEY, SMNVEV (reference sequence). CDR3 DNA: TGTGCCAGCAGTCCTTCCTGGGGGACCCTCAATGAGCAGTTCTTC. It is translated as CASSPSWGTLNEQFF.

This sequence joins TRBV14 and TRBJ1-1; 7 bases agree with TRBD1. From germline, CDR1 is SGHDN and CDR2 FVKESK. The CDR3 runs 18 residues. Trimming took 0 bases from V and 7 from J; bases not matched to a gene: 17. CDR3 sequence reads: CASSQEGVVTGRRIEAFF. As DNA, the CDR3 is TGTGCCAGCAGCCAAGAGGGGGTGGTGACAGGGCGACGGATTGAAGCTTTCTTT. Drawing the rest from reference TRBV14 and TRBJ1-1, the complete variable domain is EAGVTQFPSHSVIEKGQTVTLRCDPISGHDNLYWYRRVMGKEIKFLLHFVKESKQDESGMPNNRFLAERTGGTYSTLKVQPAELEDSGVYFCASSQEGVVTGRRIEAFFGQGTRLTVV.

The chain links TRBV28 to TRBJ2-1; D gene ambiguous. The V end was cut by 4 bases, the J end by 0 bases, with 13 bases between. CDR3 length equals 16 residues. Germline V gives CDR1 MDHEN, CDR2 SYDVKM. DNA of the CDR3: TGTGCCAGCAGTTCTGGATCTGTGGGCTCCTACAATGAGCAGTTCTTC. Its protein is CASSSGSVGSYNEQFF.

The chain has TRBV25-1 and TRBJ2-6; D perhaps matches TRBD2 (5 bases). With 0 bases removed from V and 0 bases from J, the gap between germline ends came to 15 bases. Germline loops: CDR1 MGHDK, CDR2 SYGVNS. The CDR3 covers 19 residues. CDR3 DNA: TGTGCCAGCAGTGAATACCACCGGGATCACTACTCTGGGGCCAACGTCCTGACTTTC. It codes for CASSEYHRDHYSGANVLTF.

This clonotype has more than one count but fewer than ten. V gene TRBV20-1 combines with J gene TRBJ1-2; tentatively, D is TRBD1 (6 bases). The germline V gene encodes CDR1 DFQATT and CDR2 SNEGSKA (reference sequence). The CDR3 is 15 amino acids. The ends were cut back, 0 bases at V and 5 bases at J, with 16 bases in the middle. The chain's CDR3 is CSARDGRQGLYGYTF. CDR3 sequence (DNA): TGCAGTGCTAGAGATGGGAGGCAGGGGTTGTATGGCTACACCTTC.

Only a few counts were recorded for this clonotype. The chain employs TRBV18 and TRBJ2-3; D is perhaps TRBD1 or TRBD2 (5 bases each). Germline CDR1 and CDR2: KGHSH and LQKENI. This CDR3 spans 17 amino acids. V was trimmed by 6 bases and J by 0 bases, leaving 19 bases between them. In nucleotides, the CDR3 is TGTGCCAGCTCCGCTTCGTTTGGGGACCAAAGCACAGATACGCAGTATTTT. The encoded protein is CASSASFGDQSTDTQYF. Complete variable domain (other parts from reference TRBV18 and TRBJ2-3): NAGVMQNPRHLVRRRGQEARLRCSPMKGHSHVYWYRQLPEEGLKFMVYLQKENIIDESGMPKERFSAEFPKEGPSILRIQQVVRGDSAAYFCASSASFGDQSTDTQYFGPGTRLTVL.

V gene TRBV5-1 combines with J gene TRBJ2-6, with D perhaps matching TRBD1 or TRBD2 (5 bases each). The CDR3 runs 17 residues. Trimming shortened V by 4 bases and J by 0 bases, and 14 bases separated the two germline ends. Germline-derived CDR1 and CDR2 are SGHRS and YFSETQ. In DNA form, the CDR3 reads TGCGCCAGCAGCCAGGGCCACGGGGCCTCTGGGGCCAACGTCCTGACTTTC. As protein: CASSQGHGASGANVLTF.

This rearrangement joins TRBV6-5 to TRBJ1-2; maybe TRBD1 (5 bases). The CDR3 consists of 14 residues. V lost 0 bases to trimming and J lost 7 bases, with 12 bases between them. CDR1 MNHEY and CDR2 SVGAGI come from the germline V gene. CDR3 amino acids: CASSYSNRGVGYTF. The DNA of the CDR3 is TGTGCCAGCAGTTACTCAAACCGGGGCGTTGGCTACACCTTC.

Only a few counts were recorded for this clonotype. The chain couples TRBV5-1 to TRBJ2-2, with D possibly TRBD2 on 5 matching bases. Germline CDR1 reads SGHRS; CDR2 reads YFSETQ. CDR3 size: 12 residues. V lost 2 bases and J lost 13, with 12 bases in between. The CDR3 loop reads CASSLDLRGLFF. For the CDR3, the DNA is TGCGCCAGCAGCTTAGACCTCCGGGGGCTGTTTTTT. Full variable domain (rest looked up from reference TRBV5-1 and TRBJ2-2): KAGVTQTPRYLIKTRGQQVTLSCSPISGHRSVSWYQQTPGQGLQFLFEYFSETQRNKGNFPGRFSGRQFSNSRSEMNVSTLELGDSALYLCASSLDLRGLFFGEGSRLTVL.

V usage is TRBV25-1 and J usage is TRBJ2-2; TRBD2 is a possible D gene (5 bases). Germline V gene lookup returns CDR1 MGHDK and CDR2 SYGVNS. Deletions cut 6 bases from V and 7 bases from J, with 12 bases between. This CDR3 has 13 residues. The CDR3 reads CASRSTRDGELFF. For the CDR3, the DNA is TGTGCCAGCAGGAGCACGAGGGACGGGGAGCTGTTTTTT.

This clonotype was seen more than once but under ten times. The V gene is TRBV13, the J gene TRBJ2-1; 13 bases map to TRBD2. V was pared by 3 bases and J by 14 bases, with 10 bases of the junction left unmatched. Germline assignment: CDR1 PRHDT and CDR2 FYEKMQ (reference sequence). The CDR3 length is 15 residues. The CDR3 here is CASSFATSGGIGKFF. The CDR3 region has the DNA TGTGCCAGCAGCTTCGCGACTAGCGGGGGGATCGGGAAGTTCTTC.

Remarks on this clonotype: A much larger clone lies one base from this, so it may be a read error. This chain uses TRBV20-1 with TRBJ2-3, with D possibly being TRBD1 (5 bases). CDR3 length: 15 amino acids. The germline CDR1 and CDR2 sequences are DFQATT and SNEGSKA (reference sequence). Trimming cost V 4 bases and J 2 bases, with 16 bases left between them. The CDR3 nucleotides are TGCAGTGCTACCAGGACACCCAAGGACACAGATACGCAGTATTTT. Protein product: CSATRTPKDTDTQYF.

This clonotype was seen many times. V usage is TRBV3-1 and J usage is TRBJ2-1; 9 bases are shared with TRBD2. This CDR3 is 14 amino acids long. The germline CDR1 and CDR2 sequences are LGHDT and YNNKEL (reference sequence). J gave up 7 bases and V 6 bases, and 7 bases lay outside the gene matches. This chain's CDR3 is CASREAGGSNEQFF. CDR3 DNA sequence: TGTGCCAGCAGGGAGGCGGGGGGGTCGAATGAGCAGTTCTTC.

This chain links TRBV5-6 with TRBJ1-3; TRBD1 might be the D (5 bases). This CDR3 has 16 residues. Trimming took 1 base from V and 5 from J, leaving 16 bases between them. Germline values: CDR1 SGHDT, CDR2 YYEEEE. The CDR3 spells CASSLSTGGRRNTIYF. The CDR3 bases are TGTGCCAGCAGCTTGTCCACAGGAGGGAGGAGAAACACCATATATTTT.

This clonotype was seen only once. This may arise from a read error, as a much more abundant clone is one base away. The rearrangement uses TRBV29-1 and TRBJ2-3, with TRBD1 as a possible D gene (6 bases). The length of the CDR3 is 13 residues. Germline CDR1 and CDR2: SQVTM and ANQGSEA. V gave up 5 bases and J gave up 4 bases, with 13 bases separating them. DNA for the CDR3: TGCAGCGTTAGGAACAGGGCGCCAGATACGCAGTATTTT. Translation gives CSVRNRAPDTQYF.

With respect to this clonotype: A much larger clonotype is one base distant, so this may be a read error. This chain's CDR3 is CASGQVDYGYTF. DNA of the CDR3: TGCGCCAGCGGACAGGTGGACTATGGCTACACCTTC. The V and J genes are TRBV5-1 and TRBJ1-2; TRBD1 aligns across 7 bases. The V segment lost 7 bases and the J segment 3 bases; nucleotides outside the gene matches: 3. The CDR3 contains 12 residues. Germline lookup yields CDR1 SGHRS and CDR2 YFSETQ.

This clonotype has a handful of counts. V usage is TRBV28 and J usage is TRBJ2-7, with D unresolved. Germline loops: CDR1 MDHEN, CDR2 SYDVKM. The CDR3 sequence is 12 residues long. V gave up 7 bases and J gave up 0 bases, with 7 bases separating them. The CDR3 region has the DNA TGTGCCAGCATCTCGAGCTCCTACGAGCAGTACTTC. Amino acids: CASISSSYEQYF.

The gene calls are TRBV7-2 and TRBJ2-2; 8 bases map to TRBD1. The CDR3 covers 13 residues. V lost 5 bases to trimming and J lost 7 bases; unmatched junction nucleotides: 3. Germline-derived CDR1 and CDR2 are SGHTA and FQGNSA. The CDR3 DNA reads TGTGCCAGCAGCGGACAGGGTTACGGGGAGCTGTTTTTT. Protein sequence: CASSGQGYGELFF.

This clonotype was seen a few times. The junction departs from germline at one end; a sequencing error may be responsible. The chain has TRBV12-3 or TRBV12-4 and TRBJ1-2; D ambiguous. This CDR3 is 13 amino acids long. The CDR3 spells CAGSPTNNYGYTF. CDR3 nucleotide sequence: TGTGCCGGCAGTCCTACGAATAACTATGGCTACACCTTC.

There are a few counts of this clonotype. This rearrangement joins TRBV21-1 to TRBJ1-2. TRBV21-1 is a pseudogene locus. This CDR3 has 18 residues. Here the CDR3 reads CASSKSFGYFRPNYGYTF. As DNA, the CDR3 is TGTGCCAGCAGCAAATCCTTCGGGTATTTCCGTCCTAACTATGGCTACACCTTC.

This chain joins TRBV5-1 and TRBJ2-5; D is perhaps TRBD1 or TRBD2 (6 bases each). The J call may be wrong; the DNA end is better matched by TRBJ2-4. There are 14 residues in the CDR3. Looked up from germline, CDR1 is SGHRS and CDR2 is YFSETQ. As DNA, the CDR3 is TGCGCCAGCAGCTTACCGGGGGCAAAGTCCATTCAGTACTTC. Translating it yields CASSLPGAKSIQYF.

This clonotype was found a few times. J is TRBJ2-7 and V is TRBV7-2; TRBD2 agrees at 8 bases. V trimming: 1 base; J trimming: 3 bases; junction bases outside the gene matches: 8. Per germline, CDR1 SGHTA and CDR2 FQGNSA. This CDR3 region has 16 residues. The CDR3 sequence: CASSLVGAGGVYEQYF. The CDR3 DNA follows: TGTGCCAGCAGCTTAGTGGGTGCGGGGGGAGTCTACGAGCAGTACTTC.

This chain uses TRBV18 with TRBJ1-2, with 7 bases aligning to TRBD1. Germline V gene data show CDR1 as KGHSH and CDR2 as LQKENI. V gave up 4 bases and J gave up 7 bases; unmatched junction bases: 9. The CDR3 extends over 14 amino acids. This chain's CDR3 is CASSLPGTVSGYTF. DNA of the CDR3: TGTGCCAGCTCACTCCCCGGGACAGTCTCTGGCTACACCTTC.

Many counts were recorded for this clonotype. This rearrangement joins TRBV5-4 to TRBJ2-7; tentative D call: TRBD2 (5 bases). Germline CDR1 is SGHNT and CDR2 is YYREEE (reference sequence). Between the trimmed V and J ends, which lost 4 bases and 6 bases, there was a span of 14 bases. This CDR3 spans 13 amino acids. The DNA of the CDR3 is TGTGCCAGCAGCGCGGGCCAAAAGGGCGAGCAGTACTTC. Its translation: CASSAGQKGEQYF. Combining the CDR3 with reference TRBV5-4 and TRBJ2-7 gives the whole variable domain ETGVTQSPTHLIKTRGQQVTLRCSSQSGHNTVSWYQQALGQGPQFIFQYYREEENGRGNFPPRFSGLQFPNYSSELNVNALELDDSALYLCASSAGQKGEQYFGPGTRLTVT.

Only a few counts were recorded for this clonotype. The chain has TRBV10-3 and TRBJ2-7, with 9 bases that match TRBD1. Trimming cost V 3 bases and J 3 bases; bases outside gene matches: 6. The germline gives CDR1 ENHRY, CDR2 SYGVKD. There are 15 residues in the CDR3. DNA of the CDR3: TGTGCCATCAGTGAACCGGGACAGGGCGACTACGAGCAGTACTTC. It codes for CAISEPGQGDYEQYF.